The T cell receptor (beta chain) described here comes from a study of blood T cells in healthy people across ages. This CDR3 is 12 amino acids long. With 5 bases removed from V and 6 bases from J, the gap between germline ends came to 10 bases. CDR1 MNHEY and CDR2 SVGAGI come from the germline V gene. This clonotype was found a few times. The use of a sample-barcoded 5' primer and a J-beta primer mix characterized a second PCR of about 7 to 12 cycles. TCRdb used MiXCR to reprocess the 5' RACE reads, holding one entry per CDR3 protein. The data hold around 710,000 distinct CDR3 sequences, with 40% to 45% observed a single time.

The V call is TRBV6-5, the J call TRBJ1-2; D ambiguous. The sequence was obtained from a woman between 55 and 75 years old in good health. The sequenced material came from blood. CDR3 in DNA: TGTGCCAGCAGTGACCAGGTGAATGGCTACACCTTC. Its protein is CASSDQVNGYTF.